This T cell receptor (beta chain) originates from a study of control samples from healthy donors and cancer patients. Here immunoSEQ multiplex PCR was the method, and the copy in TCRdb shows in-frame clones only, minus some. This table has under 200,000 clones, 85% to 95% appearing once. Germline CDR1 and CDR2: SGDLS and YYNGEE. The CDR3 has 15 amino acids. V dropped 5 bases and J dropped 5 bases, with 19 bases sitting between them. Material for sequencing was blood. This TCR derives from a middle-aged woman in good health. This chain uses TRBV9 with TRBJ1-1, with D tentatively TRBD1 (5 bases). CDR3 region: CASSLNNIGGTEAFF. The CDR3, as DNA: TGTGCCAGCAGTCTCAACAACATCGGGGGGACTGAAGCTTTCTTT.